This T cell receptor beta chain was sequenced during a study of T-cell reconstitution after alpha-beta-depleted transplantation in children. Unique molecular identifiers were incorporated when the TCRbeta library was constructed. Each CDR3 protein is one row after TCRdb ran MiXCR on the PCR reads. The sample shows a few hundred thousand distinct CDR3 sequences, 15% to 20% of them seen only once. This CDR3 has 15 amino acids. From germline, CDR1 is SGHTA and CDR2 FQGTGA. Losses at the gene ends were 8 bases for V and 4 bases for J; bases not matched to a gene: 9. Many counts were recorded for this clonotype.

Material: PBMCs from the stem cell graft donor, obtained from the stem cell graft. This TCR was sampled from a human donor who donated a stem cell graft to a child with acute lymphoblastic leukemia. This chain connects TRBV7-3 to TRBJ2-5, with TRBD2 matching 11 bases. CDR3 amino acids: CASSNSGRAGETQYF. CDR3 nucleotides: TGTGCCAGCTCGAATAGCGGGAGGGCCGGAGAGACCCAGTACTTC.